These T cell receptor beta chains were read from a single sample in a study of cytomegalovirus exposure and HLA in healthy donors. The repertoire was sequenced with immunoSEQ multiplex PCR; TCRdb's copy has only in-frame clones and lacks some. Of hundreds of thousands of clones listed, less than 85% are singletons. The specimen sequenced was PBMCs. These receptors all stem from a girl under 10 years old in good health and CMV-seronegative. Each CDR3 is given with its conserved first and last residue. Size is stated for part of the rows, as once, few or many counts, or as a class when the clone is expanded.

J gene: TRBJ2-7; clone size: -; V gene: TRBV18; CDR3 protein: CASSGQDTSYEQYF
J gene: TRBJ2-7; clone size: -; V gene: TRBV2; CDR3 protein: CASSPGELLQYF
J gene: TRBJ1-6; clone size: -; V gene: TRBV10-2; CDR3 protein: CASSRVQGATNSPLHF
J gene: TRBJ1-2; clone size: -; V gene: TRBV30; CDR3 protein: CASKQGVVYGYTF
J gene: TRBJ2-1; clone size: -; V gene: TRBV4-1; CDR3 protein: CASSPRSWGGPRFEQFF
J gene: TRBJ2-7; clone size: -; V gene: TRBV6-5; CDR3 protein: CASSYDAGGLSYEQYF
J gene: TRBJ2-3; clone size: -; V gene: TRBV30; CDR3 protein: CAWSVLAGADTQYF
J gene: TRBJ1-1; clone size: -; V gene: TRBV4-1; CDR3 protein: CASSQDRRGTEAFF
J gene: TRBJ1-2; clone size: -; V gene: TRBV28; CDR3 protein: CASSLQVNYGYTF
J gene: TRBJ1-4; clone size: -; V gene: TRBV18; CDR3 protein: CASSTSGTREKLFF
J gene: TRBJ1-2; clone size: -; V gene: TRBV6-1; CDR3 protein: CASSPDRGHGYTF
J gene: TRBJ2-7; clone size: -; V gene: TRBV4-1; CDR3 protein: CASSLLTGDEEQYF
J gene: TRBJ2-5; clone size: -; V gene: TRBV6-5; CDR3 protein: CASSPTSGVQETQYF
J gene: TRBJ2-2; clone size: few; V gene: TRBV30; CDR3 protein: CAWEPGLALNTGELFF
J gene: TRBJ1-5; clone size: -; V gene: TRBV5-6; CDR3 protein: CASSFRGLSNQPQHF
J gene: TRBJ2-7; clone size: -; V gene: TRBV2; CDR3 protein: CASSGGDAGRGRYEQYF
J gene: TRBJ2-1; clone size: -; V gene: TRBV6-5; CDR3 protein: CASSYSRSSYNEQFF
J gene: TRBJ2-7; clone size: -; V gene: TRBV4-1; CDR3 protein: CASSQGTGGSLSYEQYF
J gene: TRBJ2-1; clone size: few; V gene: TRBV7-3; CDR3 protein: CASSLRPGLSNEQFF
J gene: TRBJ2-5; clone size: -; V gene: TRBV19; CDR3 protein: CASRRGEEETQYF
J gene: TRBJ2-5; clone size: -; V gene: TRBV5-4; CDR3 protein: CASSLGGGGGQETQYF
J gene: TRBJ2-7; clone size: -; V gene: TRBV7-9; CDR3 protein: CASSPAGGPEEQYF
J gene: TRBJ2-2; clone size: -; V gene: TRBV6-5; CDR3 protein: CASSYSRPPGELFF
J gene: TRBJ2-7; clone size: -; V gene: TRBV7-9; CDR3 protein: CASSLRGQGGEQYF
J gene: TRBJ1-1; clone size: -; V gene: TRBV29-1; CDR3 protein: CSVLKPMNTEAFF
J gene: TRBJ2-1; clone size: -; V gene: TRBV27; CDR3 protein: CASSERSGEQFF
J gene: TRBJ2-7; clone size: -; V gene: TRBV4-2; CDR3 protein: CASSQDPVGGGLDEQYF
J gene: TRBJ2-2; clone size: -; V gene: TRBV2; CDR3 protein: CASGGSTNTGELFF
J gene: TRBJ2-5; clone size: -; V gene: TRBV2; CDR3 protein: CASHRVGETQYF
J gene: TRBJ1-1; clone size: few; V gene: TRBV6-1; CDR3 protein: CASRSLEGGYGAFF
J gene: TRBJ1-6; clone size: -; V gene: TRBV6-4; CDR3 protein: CAREDRFYNSPLHF
J gene: TRBJ2-7; clone size: -; V gene: TRBV10-2; CDR3 protein: CASTQGDEQYF
J gene: TRBJ1-6; clone size: -; V gene: TRBV20-1; CDR3 protein: CSARGDSALHF
J gene: TRBJ2-6; clone size: once; V gene: TRBV25-1; CDR3 protein: CASSELDSPLSGANVLTF
J gene: TRBJ2-5; clone size: -; V gene: TRBV5-4; CDR3 protein: CASSPGGLAGETQYF